This passage covers 7 T cell receptor beta chains from one sample sequenced in a study of OX40 agonist ivuxolimab in advanced cancers. The protocol was immunoSEQ multiplex PCR, while the TCRdb copy is restricted to in-frame clones and leaves out a portion. The data hold 100,000 to 150,000 clones, with about 92% observed a single time. This specimen was CD4+ or CD8+ T cells sorted from blood, taken in a trial of the OX40 agonist ivuxolimab. The receptor set was obtained from an adult with an advanced solid tumor such as melanoma, head and neck, liver or kidney cancer.

The rearrangement links TRBV6-5 to TRBJ2-7; D not resolved. Trimming stripped 2 bases from V and 7 bases from J, with 9 bases between. The germline CDR1 and CDR2 sequences are MNHEY and SVGAGI. The CDR3 has 12 residues. Here the CDR3 reads CASSYPDVEQYF. The CDR3 region has the DNA TGTGCCAGCAGTTACCCGGACGTAGAGCAGTACTTC.

The chain combines TRBV5-4 with TRBJ1-1, with D tentatively TRBD1 (5 bases). Germline assignment: CDR1 SGHNT and CDR2 YYREEE (reference sequence). The V gene lost 4 bases and the J gene lost 2 bases, with 9 bases spanning the gap. The CDR3 consists of 13 residues. DNA for the CDR3: TGTGCCAGCAGCCTAGACAGCAACACTGAAGCTTTCTTT. It encodes CASSLDSNTEAFF.

The chain employs TRBV28 and TRBJ2-1; 7 positions agree with TRBD1. With V trimmed by 7 bases and J by 5 bases, 5 bases remained unmatched. Germline V lookup: CDR1 MDHEN, CDR2 SYDVKM. This CDR3 is 13 amino acids long. The CDR3 spells CASIHGTDNEQFF. The DNA of the CDR3 is TGTGCCAGCATCCACGGGACAGACAATGAGCAGTTCTTC. Based on the CDR3 plus reference TRBV28 and TRBJ2-1, the full variable domain is DVKVTQSSRYLVKRTGEKVFLECVQDMDHENMFWYRQDPGLGLRLIYFSYDVKMKEKGDIPEGYSVSREKKERFSLILESASTNQTSMYLCASIHGTDNEQFFGPGTRLTVL.

V usage is TRBV5-1 and J usage is TRBJ1-4, with 12 nucleotides matching TRBD1. Germline CDR1 SGHRS, CDR2 YFSETQ. The V and J ends lost 2 bases and 4 bases, in that order; junction bases with no gene match: 6. There are 17 residues in the CDR3. The DNA for the CDR3 is TGCGCCAGCAGCTTAGCCGGGACAGGGGGCCTTAATGAAAAACTGTTTTTT. This translates into CASSLAGTGGLNEKLFF.

The chain uses TRBV2 and TRBJ2-2; D is ambiguous. V lost 5 bases and J lost 11, with 9 bases in between. The germline V gene encodes CDR1 SNHLY and CDR2 FYNNEI. The CDR3 covers 11 residues. The CDR3 DNA sequence: TGTGCCAGCAGTCCGCGGATAGAGCTGTTTTTT. Amino acid sequence: CASSPRIELFF.

This clone appeared a few times. The rearrangement joins TRBV5-1 to TRBJ1-2; 7 nucleotides align to TRBD1. Germline V lookup: CDR1 SGHRS, CDR2 YFSETQ. V was clipped by 1 base and J by 5 bases; unmatched bases: 20. The CDR3 loop spans 19 amino acids. The CDR3 coding sequence is TGCGCCAGCAGCTTGCCTGCCAGTCCCGGGACAGCTAAGGAGTATGGCTACACCTTC. It translates to CASSLPASPGTAKEYGYTF.

The V call is TRBV6-1, the J call TRBJ2-3; 13 bases fit TRBD2. Trimming cost V 6 bases and J 3 bases; bases outside gene matches: 3. The CDR3 has 15 residues. In germline, CDR1 is MNHNS, CDR2 SASEGT. The CDR3: CASRLGLAGTDTQYF. Here the CDR3 DNA reads TGTGCCAGCAGACTGGGACTAGCGGGAACAGATACGCAGTATTTT.